This T cell receptor beta chain was retrieved from a study of blood T cell repertoires in COVID-19. The CDR3 runs to 13 residues. Unmatched junction bases numbered 4, after V lost 5 bases and J lost 6 bases. Germline V CDR1 and CDR2: SGHTA, FQGTGA. This table comes from immunoSEQ multiplex PCR, and its TCRdb copy is limited to in-frame clones, with some not included. Here the sample spans some 160,000 clones, about 82% being singletons. The chain employs TRBV7-3 and TRBJ2-1; 7 bases match TRBD2. The sample was PBMCs or T cells enriched from blood (not recorded which). This clonotype originated in a woman aged 40 to 55 who had recovered from COVID-19. The CDR3 DNA sequence: TGTGCCAGCAGCGATGGACTAGTCAATGAGCAGTTCTTC. Its translation is CASSDGLVNEQFF.